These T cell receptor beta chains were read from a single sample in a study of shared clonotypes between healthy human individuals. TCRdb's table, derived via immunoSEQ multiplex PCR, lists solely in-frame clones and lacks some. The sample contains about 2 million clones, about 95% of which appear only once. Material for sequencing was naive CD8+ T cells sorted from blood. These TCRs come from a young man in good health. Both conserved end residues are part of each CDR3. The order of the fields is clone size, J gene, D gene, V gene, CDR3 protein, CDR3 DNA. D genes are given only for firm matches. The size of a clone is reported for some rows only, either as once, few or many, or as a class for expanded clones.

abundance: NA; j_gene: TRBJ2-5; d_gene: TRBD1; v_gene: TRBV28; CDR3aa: CASSFQGAGETQYF; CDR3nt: TGTGCCAGCAGTTTTCAGGGGGCAGGAGAGACCCAGTACTTC
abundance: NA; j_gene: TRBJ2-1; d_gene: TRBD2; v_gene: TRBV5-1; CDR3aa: CASSLVAGDEQFF; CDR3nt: TGCGCCAGCAGCTTGGTAGCGGGAGACGAGCAGTTCTTC
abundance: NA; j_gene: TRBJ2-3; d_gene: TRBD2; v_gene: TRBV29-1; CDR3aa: CSVEGTSGSTDTQYF; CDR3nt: TGCAGCGTTGAGGGGACTAGCGGTAGCACAGATACGCAGTATTTT
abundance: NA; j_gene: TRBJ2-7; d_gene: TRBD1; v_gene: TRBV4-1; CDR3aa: CASSQRGQGVEQYF; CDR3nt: TGCGCCAGCAGCCAAAGGGGACAGGGAGTCGAGCAGTACTTC
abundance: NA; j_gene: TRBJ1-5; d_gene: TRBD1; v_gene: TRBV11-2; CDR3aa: CASSQGQATPQPQHF; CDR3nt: TGTGCCAGCAGTCAAGGACAGGCCACCCCCCAGCCCCAGCATTTT
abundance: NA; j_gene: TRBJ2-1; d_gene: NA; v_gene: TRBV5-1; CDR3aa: CASSDGDYNEQFF; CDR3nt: TGCGCCAGCAGCGACGGGGATTACAATGAGCAGTTCTTC
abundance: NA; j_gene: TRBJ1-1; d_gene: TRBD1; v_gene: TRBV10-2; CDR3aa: CASSERDRGYPEAFF; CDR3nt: TGCGCCAGCAGTGAAAGGGACAGGGGGTACCCTGAAGCTTTCTTT
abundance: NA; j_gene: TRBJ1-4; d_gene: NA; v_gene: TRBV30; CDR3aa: CAWSVLINEKLFF; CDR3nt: TGTGCCTGGAGTGTACTGATAAATGAAAAACTGTTTTTT
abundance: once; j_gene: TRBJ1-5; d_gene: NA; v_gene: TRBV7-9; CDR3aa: CASSLEKQPQHF; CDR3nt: TGTGCCAGCAGCTTAGAGAAACAGCCCCAGCATTTT
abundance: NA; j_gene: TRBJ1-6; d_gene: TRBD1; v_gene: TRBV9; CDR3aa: CASSGGQGNSPLHF; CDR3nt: TGTGCCAGCAGCGGGGGACAGGGAAATTCACCCCTCCACTTT
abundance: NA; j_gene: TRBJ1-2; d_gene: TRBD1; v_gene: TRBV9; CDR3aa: CASSGWDREDYGYTF; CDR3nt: TGTGCCAGCAGCGGTTGGGACAGGGAGGACTATGGCTACACCTTC
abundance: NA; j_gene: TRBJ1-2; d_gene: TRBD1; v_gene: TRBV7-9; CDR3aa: CASSGTGVGYTF; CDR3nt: TGTGCCAGCAGCGGGACAGGGGTCGGCTACACCTTC
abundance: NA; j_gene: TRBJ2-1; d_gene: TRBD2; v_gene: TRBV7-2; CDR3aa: CASSSTSSGPEQFF; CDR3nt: TGTGCCAGCAGCTCAACCTCTAGCGGCCCGGAGCAGTTCTTC
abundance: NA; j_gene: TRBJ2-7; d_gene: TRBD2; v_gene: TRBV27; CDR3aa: CASSTVAGGPYEQYF; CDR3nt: TGTGCCAGCAGTACGGTAGCGGGGGGGCCCTACGAGCAGTACTTC
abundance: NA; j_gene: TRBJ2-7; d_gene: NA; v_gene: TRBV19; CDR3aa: CASSISLSGHLYEQYF; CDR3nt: TGTGCCAGTAGTATATCTCTTTCGGGACACCTATACGAGCAGTACTTC
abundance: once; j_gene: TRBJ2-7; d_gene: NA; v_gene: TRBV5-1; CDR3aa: CASSLDRVIYEQYF; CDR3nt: TGCGCCAGCAGCTTGGACCGGGTGATATACGAGCAGTACTTC
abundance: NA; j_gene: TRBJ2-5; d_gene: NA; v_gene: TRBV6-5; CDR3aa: CASSYEGDQETQYF; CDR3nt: TGTGCCAGCAGTTATGAGGGGGACCAAGAGACCCAGTACTTC
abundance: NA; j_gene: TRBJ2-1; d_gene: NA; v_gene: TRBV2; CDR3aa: CATLFTGEVNEQFF; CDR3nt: TGTGCCACCCTTTTCACGGGAGAAGTGAATGAGCAGTTCTTC
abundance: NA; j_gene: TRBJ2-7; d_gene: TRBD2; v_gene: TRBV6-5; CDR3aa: CASSYFRGSEQYF; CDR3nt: TGTGCCAGCAGTTACTTTCGCGGGAGCGAGCAGTACTTC
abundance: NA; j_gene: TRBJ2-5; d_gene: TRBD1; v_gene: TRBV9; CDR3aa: CASSTGQGAWETQYF; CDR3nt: TGTGCCAGCAGCACCGGACAGGGGGCTTGGGAGACCCAGTACTTC
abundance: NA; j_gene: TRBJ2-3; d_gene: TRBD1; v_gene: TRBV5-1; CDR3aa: CASSLDGTGLTDTQYF; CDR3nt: TGCGCCAGCAGCTTGGACGGGACAGGCCTCACAGATACGCAGTATTTT
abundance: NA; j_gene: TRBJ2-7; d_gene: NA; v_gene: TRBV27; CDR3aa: CASSLSFFYEQYF; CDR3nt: TGTGCCAGCAGTTTATCGTTCTTCTACGAGCAGTACTTC
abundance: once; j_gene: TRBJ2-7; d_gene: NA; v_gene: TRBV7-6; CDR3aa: CASSLAGDSSYEQYF; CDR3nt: TGTGCCAGCAGCTTAGCGGGAGACTCTTCCTACGAGCAGTACTTC
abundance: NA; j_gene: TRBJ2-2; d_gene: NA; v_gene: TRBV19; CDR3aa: CASPQELFF; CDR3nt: TGTGCCAGTCCTCAGGAGCTGTTTTTT
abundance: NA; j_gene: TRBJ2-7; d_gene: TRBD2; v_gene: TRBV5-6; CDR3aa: CASSGTSGSMHEQYF; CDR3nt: TGTGCCAGCAGCGGGACTAGCGGGAGTATGCACGAGCAGTACTTC
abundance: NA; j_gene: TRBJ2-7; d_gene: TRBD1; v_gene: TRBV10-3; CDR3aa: CAISDDRGRILYEQYF; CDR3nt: TGTGCCATCAGTGATGACAGGGGGCGAATCTTGTACGAGCAGTACTTC
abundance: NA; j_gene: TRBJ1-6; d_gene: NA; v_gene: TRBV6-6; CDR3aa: CASSYSPDLQYSPLHF; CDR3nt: TGTGCCAGCAGTTACTCGCCGGACCTTCAATATTCACCCCTCCACTTT
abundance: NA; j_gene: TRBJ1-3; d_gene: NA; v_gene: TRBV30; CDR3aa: CAWEDTGNTIYF; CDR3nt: TGTGCCTGGGAGGACACCGGAAACACCATATATTTT
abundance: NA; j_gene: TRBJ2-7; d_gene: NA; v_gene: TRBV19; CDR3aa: CASSMGSYEQYF; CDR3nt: TGTGCCAGTAGTATGGGCTCCTACGAGCAGTACTTC
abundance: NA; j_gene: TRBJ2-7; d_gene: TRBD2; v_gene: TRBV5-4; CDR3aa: CASSQDLSGSATGEQYF; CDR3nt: TGTGCCAGCAGCCAAGATTTAAGCGGGAGCGCGACGGGAGAGCAGTACTTC
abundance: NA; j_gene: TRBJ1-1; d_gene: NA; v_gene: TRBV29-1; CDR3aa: CSVPPAGAEAFF; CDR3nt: TGCAGCGTCCCCCCCGCCGGCGCTGAAGCTTTCTTT